This T cell receptor beta chain was recorded in a study of T cell responses to AZD1222 COVID-19 vaccine. Study-wide results and caveats: A rise in Spike-specific TCR breadth and depth followed two AZD1222 doses.

Libraries were prepared by immunoSEQ multiplex PCR; TCRdb keeps only in-frame clonotypes and omits some of them. The sample records more than 85,000 clones, 88% being singletons. Germline CDR1 is SNHLY and CDR2 is FYNNEI. This CDR3 has 17 residues. The V gene end was trimmed by 7 bases and the J gene end by 2 bases; junction bases not matched to a gene: 14. Concerning this clone itself: Its specificity is not known.

The chain has TRBV2 and TRBJ2-7; 10 nucleotides agree with TRBD1. The TCR was taken from an adult who received the AZD1222 COVID-19 vaccine. Source: peripheral blood, taken 28 days after the second AZD1222 dose. CDR3 protein: CASTGSLAGTGAYEQYF. The CDR3 coding sequence is TGTGCCAGCACCGGATCCCTGGCGGGGACAGGGGCCTACGAGCAGTACTTC.